The 13 T cell receptor beta chains given below trace back to one sample, sequenced in a study of post-analysis software for immune sequencing data (dated by TCRdb to 2015 to 2017). The paper's findings and limits, for the study overall: Patients showed significantly higher frequencies than controls for five TRBV segments, among them TRBV5-6, TRBV5-1 and TRBV20-1.

These TCRs are of unknown antigen specificity. The library was made by PCR. Instrument on record: Illumina HiSeq 2500. To reduce PCR and sequencing biases, unique molecular identifiers were incorporated into the TCR beta cDNA libraries. TCRdb ran its own pipeline on the public reads, namely fastp trimming at Q25 and MiXCR clone calling, and kept in-frame beta chains. Each entry is one CDR3 protein sequence, shown with its most common DNA and genes. For this sample the table gives roughly 650,000 distinct CDR3 sequences, of which approximately 59% were detected only once. In total, the top ten clones hold 11% of the sample. The sample consisted of blood. Receptors originate from a girl aged 2 to 9 with multiple sclerosis.

This chain links TRBV7-9 with TRBJ2-1, with D possibly TRBD2 on 7 matching bases. The CDR3 loop spans 17 amino acids. Trimming cost V 5 bases and J 3 bases, with 20 bases left between them. Germline CDR1 and CDR2: SEHNR and FQNEAQ (reference sequence). The CDR3 coding sequence is TGTGCCAGCAGCCCTACCGAGGGGGAGGGGATCTACAATGAGCAGTTCTTC. Protein: CASSPTEGEGIYNEQFF.

The gene calls are TRBV7-3 and TRBJ2-1, with a tentative D call TRBD1 (6 bases). Deletions cut 5 bases from V and 0 bases from J, with 11 bases between. CDR1 and CDR2 (germline): SGHTA, FQGTGA. The CDR3 has 15 amino acids. CDR3 nucleotide sequence: TGTGCCAGCAGCGCGAGGACAGCCTCCTACAATGAGCAGTTCTTC. This sequence encodes CASSARTASYNEQFF.

The V and J genes are TRBV10-3 and TRBJ2-7, with D uncertain. V lost 4 bases, J lost 7 bases, and 17 bases lay in between. Germline CDR1 is ENHRY and CDR2 is SYGVKD. The CDR3 runs 14 residues. CDR3 amino acids: CAISGADPGEEQYF. The CDR3 nucleotides read TGTGCCATCAGTGGGGCGGACCCCGGAGAGGAGCAGTACTTC.

This clonotype was observed once. The chain carries TRBV4-1 and TRBJ2-3, with 8 nucleotides matching TRBD2. CDR1 is MGHRA and CDR2 is YSYEKL in the germline V gene. The CDR3 runs 17 residues. Trimming cost V 0 bases and J 6 bases; bases outside gene matches: 11. The CDR3 protein is CASSQESASGYVDTQYF. In DNA, the CDR3 is TGCGCCAGCAGCCAAGAGTCGGCTAGCGGGTATGTGGATACGCAGTATTTT.

The CDR3 region is CASSLGPGIRDTQYF. DNA for the CDR3: TGTGCCAGCAGCTTGGGGCCGGGTATCAGAGATACGCAGTATTTT. The chain employs TRBV5-5 and TRBJ2-3; no definite D call. V lost 0 bases to trimming and J lost 5 bases, with 13 bases between them. The CDR3 is made up of 15 amino acids. Germline loops: CDR1 SGHKS, CDR2 YYEKEE (reference sequence).

The J gene is TRBJ2-3, the V gene TRBV20-1; D gene uncertain. Trimming removed 6 bases at V and 1 base at J, with 11 bases between. The V gene's germline CDR1 is DFQATT and CDR2 SNEGSKA (reference sequence). The CDR3 extends over 13 amino acids. CDR3 coding DNA: TGCAGTGCCCTAGTGGCCGGCACAGATACGCAGTATTTT. It encodes CSALVAGTDTQYF.

DNA of the CDR3: TGTGCCAGCAGTGAGCCGGGACAACTCACAGATACGCAGTATTTT. It translates to CASSEPGQLTDTQYF. This chain links TRBV6-2 or TRBV6-3 with TRBJ2-3; D is perhaps TRBD1 (6 bases). CDR1 is MNHEY, CDR2 SVGEGT, per germline. The CDR3 contains 15 residues. The germline V and J ends were trimmed by 5 bases and 2 bases, with 14 bases remaining between them.

The chain joins TRBV20-1 to TRBJ2-5, with D uncertain. V was clipped by 6 bases and J by 11 bases, with 34 bases between them. The CDR3 is made up of 17 amino acids. In germline, CDR1 is DFQATT, CDR2 SNEGSKA (reference sequence). In DNA, the CDR3 is TGCAGTGCGAGTAAGCTGACGATAGGGCCCCACCCCAATGAGCAGTACTTC. Residues: CSASKLTIGPHPNEQYF.

V usage is TRBV27 and J usage is TRBJ1-1; D is unclear. CDR3 length equals 14 residues. Germline loops: CDR1 MNHEY, CDR2 SMNVEV (reference sequence). V lost 1 base and J lost 3, with 9 bases in between. The CDR3 loop reads CASSLWVGDTEAFF. DNA of the CDR3: TGTGCCAGCAGTTTATGGGTCGGTGACACTGAAGCTTTCTTT.

This rearrangement joins TRBV6-2 or TRBV6-3 to TRBJ2-7; TRBD2 aligns across 14 bases. The germline V gene has CDR1 MNHEY and CDR2 SVGEGT. With 6 bases clipped from V and 5 bases from J, the junction kept 3 bases outside the gene matches. This CDR3 region has 14 residues. The CDR3 is CASRWGLAGDEQYF. In DNA, the CDR3 is TGTGCCAGCAGATGGGGACTAGCGGGAGACGAGCAGTACTTC.

The V call is TRBV29-1, the J call TRBJ2-4; D might be TRBD1 or TRBD2, each matching 6 bases. Matching the DNA end better, TRBJ2-7 makes the J call doubtful. The CDR3 covers 11 residues. Germline CDR1 and CDR2: SQVTM and ANQGSEA. This CDR3 reads CSVSGADEQYF. For the CDR3, the DNA is TGCAGCGTCTCGGGGGCGGACGAGCAGTACTTC.

The rearrangement uses TRBV12-3 or TRBV12-4 and TRBJ2-7, with TRBD2 identical over 12 bases. Near its end, the DNA agrees better with TRBJ2-5, so the J call may be wrong. There are 17 residues in the CDR3. The CDR3 nucleotides read TGTGCCAGCACCTGGACTAGCGGGGCGCATTGGGAAGAGACCCAGTACTTC. Amino acids: CASTWTSGAHWEETQYF.

The gene calls are TRBV7-9 and TRBJ1-1, with a possible D match to TRBD1 (5 bases). Germline loops: CDR1 SEHNR, CDR2 FQNEAQ (reference sequence). The V end was cut by 5 bases, the J end by 1 base, with 17 bases between. The CDR3 is 16 amino acids. Here the CDR3 DNA reads TGTGCCAGCAGCCCAGAAGGGGTCTTCGGGAACACTGAAGCTTTCTTT. Its protein is CASSPEGVFGNTEAFF.